This T cell receptor beta chain came from a study of identical twins. Points from the study as a whole: Without tracking the same donors, conclusions rested on cross-sectional statistical analysis. Abundant cord blood beta clonotypes carried fewer insertions; memory repertoires showed none.

A remark on this clonotype: The target antigen is unknown.

One entry per CDR3 protein, called by TCRdb with MiXCR from the 5' RACE reads. The profile shows around 450,000 distinct CDR3 sequences, 14% of them singletons. This sample also appeared in a second study, on yellow fever vaccine responses in identical twins.

What was sequenced was CD4+ T cells sorted from blood. The clonotype was recovered from a woman aged 18-29 years in good health.

CDR3 coding DNA: TGCGCCAGCAGCTTGGCCGGGGCAGTTGGCGCAGATACGCAGTATTTT. Its translation is CASSLAGAVGADTQYF. The rearrangement uses TRBV5-1 and TRBJ2-3; D is tentatively TRBD1 or TRBD2 (5 bases each). V gave up 0 bases and J gave up 4 bases, with 15 bases separating them. The CDR3 length is 16 residues. Germline loops: CDR1 SGHRS, CDR2 YFSETQ.